A selection of T cell receptor beta chains follows, all from one sample in a study of CD8+ T cells in alopecia areata. Only in-frame clones appear in the TCRdb table, and some are missing; sequencing was by immunoSEQ multiplex PCR. Of 200,000 or so clones in the sample, 50% to 70% are singletons; the top ten hold around 0.44%. The sample was CD4+ T cells sorted from blood, taken at week 0. The source is a human donor with alopecia areata. Each CDR3 is given with its conserved first and last residue. The order of the fields is CDR3 DNA, CDR3 protein, J gene, CDR3 length, D gene, V gene, clone size. D genes are given only for firm matches. Expanded clones are given a class, and other clones once, few, many or no size at all.

TGTGCCTGGAGTGCAGGGTTCAATCAGCCCCAGCATTTT,CAWSAGFNQPQHF,TRBJ1-5,13,NA,TRBV30,NA
TGCGCCAGCAGCCAAGGCGTCATCCAGGTAGCCAAAAACATTCAGTACTTC,CASSQGVIQVAKNIQYF,TRBJ2-4,17,NA,TRBV4-1,NA
TGTGCCAGCAGCACACAGGGGGCTCGTGCAGATACGCAGTATTTT,CASSTQGARADTQYF,TRBJ2-3,15,TRBD1,TRBV11-2,NA
TGCAGCGTTGGGTTAATCGCGTCTCGGACCCCACAAGAGACCCAGTACTTC,CSVGLIASRTPQETQYF,TRBJ2-5,17,NA,TRBV29-1,few
TGTGCCAGCAGCGAACTGGGGACACCCGATGGCTATGGCTACACCTTC,CASSELGTPDGYGYTF,TRBJ1-2,16,NA,TRBV5-6,NA
TGCGCCAGCAGCCCCGGCGCTAGCGGGGGCCTGCTGGGCACCGGGGAGCTGTTTTTT,CASSPGASGGLLGTGELFF,TRBJ2-2,19,TRBD2,TRBV5-1,NA
TGTGCCAGCAGGTCGCGGAAAGGGCGGGAGCGCGATGAGCAGTTCTTC,CASRSRKGRERDEQFF,TRBJ2-1,16,TRBD2,TRBV5-6,NA
TGTGCCTGGAGTAGCAAGGTCCTGACCAGCACAGATACGCAGTATTTT,CAWSSKVLTSTDTQYF,TRBJ2-3,16,NA,TRBV30,NA
TGTGCCAGCAGCTTAGATGGCAGCCTGAATTCACCCCTCCACTTT,CASSLDGSLNSPLHF,TRBJ1-6,15,NA,TRBV7-2,few
TGTGCCAGCAGCTCCTCGCCCGGACTAGGCGCCAATGAGCAGTTCTTC,CASSSSPGLGANEQFF,TRBJ2-1,16,TRBD2,TRBV7-3,NA
TGTGCCAGCAGTGCGGGGGTTATGGGGAATCAGCCCCAGCATTTT,CASSAGVMGNQPQHF,TRBJ1-5,15,NA,TRBV6-1,NA
TGTGCCTGGAGTAGGGGGCATAACGGGGAGCTGTTTTTT,CAWSRGHNGELFF,TRBJ2-2,13,TRBD1,TRBV30,NA
TGCGCCAGCAGCACGGGACAGGTACAAGAGACCCAGTACTTC,CASSTGQVQETQYF,TRBJ2-5,14,TRBD1,TRBV5-1,NA
TGTGCCTGGTCCAGGACAGGCCGAGATCAGCCCCAGCATTTT,CAWSRTGRDQPQHF,TRBJ1-5,14,TRBD1,TRBV30,NA
TGTGCCAGCACCGGACAGATACAACTAGCCAAAAACATTCAGTACTTC,CASTGQIQLAKNIQYF,TRBJ2-4,16,NA,TRBV2,NA
TGCAGCGTTGAGATAGGGGGCCATAGCTCCTACGAGCAGTACTTC,CSVEIGGHSSYEQYF,TRBJ2-7,15,TRBD1,TRBV29-1,NA
TGCGCCAGCAGCTTGGCACTTCTCCGTTTCCAAGAGACCCAGTACTTC,CASSLALLRFQETQYF,TRBJ2-5,16,NA,TRBV5-1,NA
TGCAGCGTTCGGAGGCCGAACACTGAAGCTTTCTTT,CSVRRPNTEAFF,TRBJ1-1,12,NA,TRBV29-1,few
TGTGCCAGCAGTGAACGCCTCCAGGGATTGAATGGCTACACCTTC,CASSERLQGLNGYTF,TRBJ1-2,15,NA,TRBV25-1,NA
TGTGCCAGCAGTGGAGGGGAAGAAGCCAAAAACATTCAGTACTTC,CASSGGEEAKNIQYF,TRBJ2-4,15,NA,TRBV2,NA
TGTGCCACCAGCAGAGATAGCGACTGGATCCGCTACGAGCAGTACTTC,CATSRDSDWIRYEQYF,TRBJ2-7,16,NA,TRBV15,NA
TGTGCCAGCAGTTTAAAGGGACAGGGGGCGTATGGCTACACCTTC,CASSLKGQGAYGYTF,TRBJ1-2,15,TRBD1,TRBV27,NA
TGTGCCAGCAGTCCTTCTGTACGGAGTGAAGCTTTCTTT,CASSPSVRSEAFF,TRBJ1-1,13,NA,TRBV6-5,NA
TGTGCCAGTAGTTCGAAGGTTGAGTGGGGATACGAGCAGTACTTC,CASSSKVEWGYEQYF,TRBJ2-7,15,NA,TRBV19,NA
TGCAGCGTCGGCGAGGGGACTAATGAAAAACTGTTTTTT,CSVGEGTNEKLFF,TRBJ1-4,13,NA,TRBV29-1,once
TGCAGCGTTCTTGACAGCCACTACGAGCAGTACTTC,CSVLDSHYEQYF,TRBJ2-7,12,NA,TRBV29-1,few
TGTGCCAGCAGTACGGACAATAGCAATCAGCCCCAGCATTTT,CASSTDNSNQPQHF,TRBJ1-5,14,NA,TRBV2,few
TGTGCCAGCAGACTCGTAGGGGGGCGAGACTATGGCTACACCTTC,CASRLVGGRDYGYTF,TRBJ1-2,15,NA,TRBV7-9,NA
TGCGCCAGCAGCCAAGGTGAGGTGGCAGGAGCAGGGGCCAACGTCCTGACTTTC,CASSQGEVAGAGANVLTF,TRBJ2-6,18,NA,TRBV4-1,few